This T cell receptor (beta chain) is from a study of T cell repertoires in cytomegalovirus infection. Study at large: Signatures in public TCR beta sequences pointed to both CMV infection and matching HLA type.

TCRdb ran MiXCR on the reads and lists one entry per CDR3 protein. The data contain around 290,000 distinct CDR3 sequences, roughly 25% of them singletons. V lost 2 bases, J lost 6 bases, and 8 bases stayed unmatched. This CDR3 has 15 amino acids. The germline V gene has CDR1 MGHRA and CDR2 YSYEKL. This clonotype was counted between two and nine times. No antigen is known for it. Study-wide results and limits: Identification of carriers of CMV plus the relevant HLA was performed using cumulative public TCR beta family frequency. The study found HLA-C-restricted CMV-specific TCR beta clonotypes dominating the ex vivo response.

Sequenced: PBMCs. The source is a human donor in good health (CMV status not recorded). Some clones in this sample may be carry-over from other donors' samples. The chain recombines TRBV4-1 with TRBJ2-7, with TRBD1 identical over 9 bases. CDR3 protein: CASSQLRDREGEQYF. As DNA, the CDR3 is TGCGCCAGCAGCCAACTCCGGGACAGGGAGGGCGAGCAGTACTTC.